This paragraph covers one T cell receptor beta chain sequence. Its antigen remains unknown. These data come from a study of beta chain features in type 1 diabetes. Study details: Healthy donors resembled patients in age, gender and cell yields.

Study-wide results and limits: Among all four CD4+ subsets, Type 1 diabetes patients had TCRB CDR3s that were moderately but significantly shorter.

This CDR3 spans 15 amino acids. V was pared by 2 bases and J by 1 base, with 10 bases between. Germline V gives CDR1 MNHEY, CDR2 SMNVEV (reference sequence). Every isolated RNA sample was fully reverse transcribed, so sequencing captured expressed TCRB transcripts. Clones were read by immunoSEQ multiplex PCR, and TCRdb kept only the in-frame ones, dropping some. The sample lists 250,000 to 300,000 clones, roughly an eighth occurring once. Each of the CD4+ naive, central memory, regulatory and stem cell-like memory populations was sorted via CD45RO/CCR7/CD25/CD127/CD95/CD27. Sequencing was performed on naive CD4+ T cells from blood. The chain carries TRBV27 and TRBJ2-3; D gene unclear. This receptor was identified in a man aged 30 to 39 with type 1 diabetes. This CDR3 is CASSLMAQGTDTQYF. In nucleotides, the CDR3 is TGTGCCAGCAGTTTAATGGCCCAAGGCACAGATACGCAGTATTTT.